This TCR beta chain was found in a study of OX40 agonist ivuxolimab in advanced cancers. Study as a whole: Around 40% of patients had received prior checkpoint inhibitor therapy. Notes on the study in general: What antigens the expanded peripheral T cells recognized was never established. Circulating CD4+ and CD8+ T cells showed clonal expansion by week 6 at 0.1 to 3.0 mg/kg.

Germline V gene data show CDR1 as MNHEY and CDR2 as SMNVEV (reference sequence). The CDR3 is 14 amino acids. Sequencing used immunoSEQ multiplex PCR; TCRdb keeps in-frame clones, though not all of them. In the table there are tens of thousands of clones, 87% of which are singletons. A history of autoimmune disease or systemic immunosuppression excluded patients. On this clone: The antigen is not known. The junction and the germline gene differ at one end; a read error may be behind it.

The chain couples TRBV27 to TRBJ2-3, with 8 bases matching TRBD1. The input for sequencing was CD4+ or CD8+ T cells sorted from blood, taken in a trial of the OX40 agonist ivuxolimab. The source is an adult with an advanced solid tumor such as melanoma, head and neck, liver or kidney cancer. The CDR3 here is CASSFSGRTGSWDF. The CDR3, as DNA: TGTGCCAGCAGTTTCAGTGGACGGACAGGGAGCTGGGATTTT.